These 23 T cell receptor beta chains originate from one sample sequenced in a study of beta chain features in type 1 diabetes. These receptors' targets are unknown. The entirety of the isolated RNA underwent reverse transcription, so expressed TCRB transcripts were sequenced. The method was immunoSEQ multiplex PCR; TCRdb's version includes in-frame clones alone and lacks a portion of them. The sample has 600,000 or so clones; roughly 12% are singletons. Study-wide results and caveats: Type 1 diabetes patients had moderately but significantly shorter TCRB CDR3s in all four CD4+ subsets.

Sequencing was done on a sample of naive CD4+ T cells from blood. These receptor sequences come from a man aged 25-40 years with type 1 diabetes.

This chain links TRBV19 with TRBJ1-5; TRBD1 might be the D (5 bases). CDR1 is LNHDA, CDR2 SQIVND, per germline (reference sequence). There are 12 residues in the CDR3. V was pared by 8 bases and J by 7 bases, with 12 bases between. The chain's CDR3 is CASGREAQPQHF. The CDR3 nucleotides are TGTGCCAGTGGCAGGGAGGCACAGCCCCAGCATTTT.

This clone appeared a few times. This rearrangement joins TRBV29-1 to TRBJ2-7, with TRBD1 matching over 8 bases. Trimming cost V 6 bases and J 2 bases; bases outside gene matches: 6. The germline V gene has CDR1 SQVTM and CDR2 ANQGSEA. The CDR3 covers 13 residues. The CDR3 spells CSVRDRLTYEQYF. In DNA form, the CDR3 reads TGCAGCGTCCGGGACAGGCTCACCTACGAGCAGTACTTC.

This clone came up a few times. Other DNA sequences within the sample encode an identical CDR3. The chain links TRBV18 to TRBJ2-5, with a tentative D call TRBD1 (6 bases). Deletions cut 3 bases from V and 1 base from J, with 6 bases between. The length of the CDR3 is 13 residues. Looked up from germline, CDR1 is KGHSH and CDR2 is LQKENI. CDR3 sequence: CASSPDSQETQYF. For the CDR3, the DNA is TGTGCCAGCTCACCGGACAGCCAAGAGACCCAGTACTTC.

The chain is built from TRBV27 and TRBJ1-2; the D is unclear. Germline V gene lookup returns CDR1 MNHEY and CDR2 SMNVEV (reference sequence). Trimming cost V 6 bases and J 1 base, with 9 bases left between them. The CDR3 is made up of 13 amino acids. In DNA, the CDR3 is TGTGCCAGCAGCAAACAGAGTAACTATGGCTACACCTTC. Its translation: CASSKQSNYGYTF.

This clone was detected only a few times. The chain couples TRBV9 to TRBJ1-1; no firm D call. Trimming took 2 bases from V and 3 from J, leaving 8 bases between them. The germline gives CDR1 SGDLS, CDR2 YYNGEE. There are 13 residues in the CDR3. The CDR3 loop is CASSVMRDTEAFF. The CDR3 DNA reads TGTGCCAGCAGCGTCATGCGCGACACTGAAGCTTTCTTT.

This rearrangement joins TRBV7-2 to TRBJ2-5; D could derive from TRBD1 or TRBD2 (6 bases each). Trimming shortened V by 4 bases and J by 5 bases, and 14 bases separated the two germline ends. Germline CDR1 reads SGHTA; CDR2 reads FQGNSA. The CDR3 has 14 residues. The CDR3 DNA follows: TGTGCCAGCAGCTCCCAGAGGGGGGAGGAGACCCAGTACTTC. This translates into CASSSQRGEETQYF.

This clone was observed a few times. The genes are TRBV5-6 and TRBJ2-6; D is ambiguous. This CDR3 has 16 residues. The V end lost 0 bases, the J end lost 2 bases, and 9 bases lay between the germline ends. The germline gives CDR1 SGHDT, CDR2 YYEEEE. CDR3 protein: CASSLGRAPGANVLTF. The CDR3 DNA reads TGTGCCAGCAGCTTGGGAAGGGCTCCTGGGGCCAACGTCCTGACTTTC. The full variable domain, rest sourced from reference TRBV5-6 and TRBJ2-6, is DAGVTQSPTHLIKTRGQQVTLRCSPKSGHDTVSWYQQALGQGPQFIFQYYEEEERQRGNFPDRFSGHQFPNYSSELNVNALLLGDSALYLCASSLGRAPGANVLTFGAGSRLTVL.

The rearrangement links TRBV7-2 to TRBJ2-3; D remains unclear. The V end lost 3 bases, the J end lost 5 bases, and 9 bases lay between the germline ends. CDR1 is SGHTA and CDR2 is FQGNSA in the germline V gene. The CDR3 sequence is 13 residues long. Here the CDR3 DNA reads TGTGCCAGCAGCTTTACTCACGGAGATACGCAGTATTTT. Translation: CASSFTHGDTQYF. Complete variable domain (other parts from reference TRBV7-2 and TRBJ2-3): GAGVSQSPSNKVTEKGKDVELRCDPISGHTALYWYRQSLGQGLEFLIYFQGNSAPDKSGLPSDRFSAERTGGSVSTLTIQRTQQEDSAVYLCASSFTHGDTQYFGPGTRLTVL.

This clone has just a few counts. The chain carries TRBV13 and TRBJ2-5, with 7 positions matching TRBD1. The CDR3 loop spans 21 amino acids. The germline V gene has CDR1 PRHDT and CDR2 FYEKMQ (reference sequence). Losses at the gene ends were 2 bases for V and 4 bases for J; bases not matched to a gene: 25. The DNA of the CDR3 is TGTGCCAGCAGCTTATTGGTGGATCTTGGAGAGACAGACAGGGTCGGAGAGACCCAGTACTTC. Translated, it gives CASSLLVDLGETDRVGETQYF.

Comments on this clone: Other DNA variants within this sample encode the same CDR3. This chain links TRBV13 with TRBJ2-7, with a possible D match to TRBD2 (5 bases). CDR3 size: 13 residues. V was clipped by 0 bases and J by 2 bases, with 5 bases between them. Looked up from germline, CDR1 is PRHDT and CDR2 is FYEKMQ (reference sequence). CDR3 region: CASSLGGTYEQYF. CDR3 sequence (DNA): TGTGCCAGCAGCTTAGGCGGGACCTACGAGCAGTACTTC.

The chain is built from TRBV14 and TRBJ2-3; TRBD2 matches 12 bases. Germline loops: CDR1 SGHDN, CDR2 FVKESK. The trim removed 1 base at V and 6 bases at J, leaving 5 bases unmatched. This CDR3 spans 16 amino acids. Here the CDR3 reads CASSQALAGGYDTQYF. The CDR3 nucleotides are TGTGCCAGCAGCCAAGCGCTAGCGGGGGGGTATGATACGCAGTATTTT.

The V call is TRBV25-1, the J call TRBJ1-2; D may be TRBD1 (5 bases). This CDR3 is 15 amino acids long. The ends were cut back, 3 bases at V and 4 bases at J, with 15 bases in the middle. Per germline, CDR1 MGHDK and CDR2 SYGVNS. The CDR3 nucleotides read TGTGCCAGCAGTGAGACCGAGGGGACTAGCTATGGCTACACCTTC. Translating gives CASSETEGTSYGYTF.

The rearrangement links TRBV5-4 to TRBJ1-1, with 8 bases matching TRBD1. Germline CDR1 and CDR2: SGHNT and YYREEE (reference sequence). V lost 5 bases and J lost 3; bases outside the gene matches: 6. The CDR3 totals 14 residues. The DNA for the CDR3 is TGTGCCAGCAGGCAGGGGGCACGGGACACTGAAGCTTTCTTT. This translates into CASRQGARDTEAFF.

This clone showed up just a few times. The chain has TRBV25-1 and TRBJ1-5; 7 positions match TRBD1. The CDR3 has 13 residues. V shed 5 bases and J 6 bases; nucleotides not matched to a gene: 4. CDR1 is MGHDK and CDR2 is SYGVNS in the germline V gene. In nucleotides, the CDR3 is TGTGCCAGCAGTAACAGGGGTAGTCAGCCCCAGCATTTT. Its translation is CASSNRGSQPQHF.

This clone was seen more than once but under ten times. The CDR3 region is CASSVIREGGNTIYF. The CDR3 region has the DNA TGTGCCAGCAGTGTAATTAGGGAGGGTGGAAACACCATATATTTT. The V gene is TRBV6-1, the J gene TRBJ1-3; D unresolved. This CDR3 comprises 15 residues. CDR1 is MNHNS, CDR2 SASEGT, per germline. Between the trimmed V and J ends, which lost 4 bases and 3 bases, there was a span of 13 bases.

This chain uses TRBV7-2 with TRBJ2-1, with 11 bases matching TRBD2. The trim removed 5 bases at V and 7 bases at J, leaving 10 bases unmatched. The CDR3 consists of 16 residues. Germline CDR1 reads SGHTA; CDR2 reads FQGNSA. For the CDR3, the DNA is TGTGCCAGCAGCCCAGAACTAGCGGGGGCGAGGAATGAGCAGTTCTTC. Residues: CASSPELAGARNEQFF.

J is TRBJ2-6 and V is TRBV29-1; D might be TRBD1 (6 bases). The CDR3 covers 13 residues. Trimming left V 6 bases short and J 1 base short, with 7 bases between. Germline CDR1 is SQVTM and CDR2 is ANQGSEA. This CDR3 reads CSVGQSGANVLTF. DNA for the CDR3: TGCAGCGTAGGACAGTCTGGGGCCAACGTCCTGACTTTC.

This clone turned up a few times. The chain combines TRBV4-2 with TRBJ2-5; the D gene is possibly TRBD1 (6 bases). Germline V gene sequence: CDR1 LGHNA, CDR2 YNFKEQ. The V and J ends lost 4 bases and 4 bases respectively, with 25 bases between them. The CDR3 extends over 18 amino acids. The CDR3 here is CASSRTPNPGASGETQYF. The CDR3 coding sequence is TGTGCCAGCAGCCGCACCCCGAACCCAGGGGCTTCGGGAGAGACCCAGTACTTC.

The CDR3 protein is CAISERDSSDTQYF. For the CDR3, the DNA is TGTGCCATCAGTGAGCGGGACAGTTCAGATACGCAGTATTTT. V usage is TRBV10-3 and J usage is TRBJ2-3, with TRBD1 matching over 7 bases. The V and J ends lost 2 bases and 4 bases, in that order; junction bases with no gene match: 3. The germline gives CDR1 ENHRY, CDR2 SYGVKD. The CDR3 has 14 amino acids.

The gene calls are TRBV5-1 and TRBJ2-2, with TRBD1 matching 7 bases. Germline trimming cut 5 bases from V and 4 bases from J; bases unmatched to any gene: 5. Per germline, CDR1 SGHRS and CDR2 YFSETQ. The CDR3 length is 14 residues. CDR3 region: CASRQGQITGELFF. CDR3 coding DNA: TGCGCCAGCAGACAGGGACAGATCACCGGGGAGCTGTTTTTT. Together with reference TRBV5-1 and TRBJ2-2, the CDR3 gives the full variable domain: KAGVTQTPRYLIKTRGQQVTLSCSPISGHRSVSWYQQTPGQGLQFLFEYFSETQRNKGNFPGRFSGRQFSNSRSEMNVSTLELGDSALYLCASRQGQITGELFFGEGSRLTVL.

This clone turned up a few times. This chain uses TRBV11-2 with TRBJ2-7; TRBD1 matches at 9 bases. The CDR3 has 14 amino acids. CDR1 and CDR2 (germline): SGHAT, FQNNGV. V shed 5 bases, J shed 2 bases, and the junction held 4 bases outside the gene matches. The CDR3 here is CASSIDRGAYEQYF. CDR3 nucleotide sequence: TGTGCCAGCAGCATTGACAGGGGGGCCTACGAGCAGTACTTC. The complete variable domain, with remaining parts taken from reference TRBV11-2 and TRBJ2-7, reads EAGVAQSPRYKIIEKRQSVAFWCNPISGHATLYWYQQILGQGPKLLIQFQNNGVVDDSQLPKDRFSAERLKGVDSTLKIQPAKLEDSAVYLCASSIDRGAYEQYFGPGTRLTVT.

Only a few counts were recorded for this clone. The chain is built from TRBV6-1 and TRBJ2-7; D might be TRBD2 (6 bases). Germline assignment: CDR1 MNHNS and CDR2 SASEGT. CDR3 length: 16 residues. V lost 1 base and J 2 bases, leaving 15 bases between the germline ends. The CDR3 sequence is CASSEVVSGFTYEQYF. CDR3 coding DNA: TGTGCCAGCAGTGAAGTCGTAAGCGGGTTCACCTACGAGCAGTACTTC.

The chain is built from TRBV25-1 and TRBJ1-6; 9 bases are shared with TRBD1. CDR3 length: 15 amino acids. Germline V gene sequence: CDR1 MGHDK, CDR2 SYGVNS. V trimming: 5 bases; J trimming: 5 bases; junction bases outside the gene matches: 4. CDR3 residues: CASSPQGADNSPLHF. The CDR3 nucleotides read TGTGCCAGCAGTCCACAGGGGGCGGATAATTCACCCCTCCACTTT.